This T cell receptor beta chain derives from a study of blood T cell repertoires in COVID-19. As for the study in general: Samples of COVID-19 (acute and convalescent) were obtained from the United States, Italy and Spain. Sample material is recorded as cDNA or gDNA derived from T cells, B-cell-depleted T cells, or PBMCs.

Clones were sequenced by immunoSEQ multiplex PCR, and TCRdb holds only the in-frame ones, with some missing. The repertoire holds 180,000 or so clones, with approximately 84% as singletons. The germline V gene encodes CDR1 LNHDA and CDR2 SQIVND (reference sequence). Trimming removed 5 bases from V and 2 bases from J, with 9 bases in between. The CDR3 consists of 13 residues. The chain combines TRBV19 with TRBJ2-5; tentatively, D is TRBD1 (6 bases). This clonotype was sampled from a human donor with acute or convalescent COVID-19. The donor label of this sample is uncertain. Specimen: peripheral blood. CDR3 bases: TGTGCCAGTAGTTTGCAGGGGCAAGAGACCCAGTACTTC. Its protein is CASSLQGQETQYF.